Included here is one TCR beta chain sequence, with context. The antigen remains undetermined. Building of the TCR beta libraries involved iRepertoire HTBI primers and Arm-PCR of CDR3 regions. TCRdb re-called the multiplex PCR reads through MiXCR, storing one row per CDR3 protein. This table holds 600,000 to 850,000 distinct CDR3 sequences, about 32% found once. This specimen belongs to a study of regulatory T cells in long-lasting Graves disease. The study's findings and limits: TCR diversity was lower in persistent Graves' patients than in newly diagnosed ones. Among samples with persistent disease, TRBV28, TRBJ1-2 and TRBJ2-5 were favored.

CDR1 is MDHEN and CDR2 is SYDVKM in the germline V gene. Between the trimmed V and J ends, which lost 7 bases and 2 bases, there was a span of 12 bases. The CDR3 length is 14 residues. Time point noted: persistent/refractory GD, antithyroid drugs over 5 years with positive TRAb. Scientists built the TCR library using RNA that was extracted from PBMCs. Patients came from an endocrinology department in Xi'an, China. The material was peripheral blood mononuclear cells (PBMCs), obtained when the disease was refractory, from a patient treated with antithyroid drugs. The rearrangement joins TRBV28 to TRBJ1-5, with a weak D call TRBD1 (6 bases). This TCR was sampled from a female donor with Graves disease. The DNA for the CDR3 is TGTGCCAGCACGGCAGGGGTGGGCAATCAGCCCCAGCATTTT. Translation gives CASTAGVGNQPQHF.